This passage covers 21 T cell receptor beta chains from one sample sequenced in a study of blood T cell repertoires in COVID-19. Sequencing used immunoSEQ multiplex PCR; TCRdb keeps in-frame clones, though not all of them. The sample has tens of thousands of clones, about 89% seen once. The specimen was peripheral blood. These receptor sequences come from a human donor in a cohort sampled during active COVID-19.

The chain couples TRBV9 to TRBJ2-1, with D possibly matching TRBD2 (5 bases). There are 17 residues in the CDR3. Germline CDR1 and CDR2: SGDLS and YYNGEE. With 2 bases removed from V and 10 bases from J, the gap between germline ends came to 25 bases. This CDR3 is CASSVGSLSAGGFEQFF. DNA for the CDR3: TGTGCCAGCAGCGTCGGGTCCCTATCCGCGGGTGGTTTCGAGCAGTTCTTC.

The chain recombines TRBV7-2 with TRBJ2-2; TRBD1 agrees at 9 bases. The CDR3 is 15 amino acids. V dropped 7 bases and J dropped 6; count of bases not matched to a gene: 9. Germline assignment: CDR1 SGHTA and CDR2 FQGNSA. The CDR3 sequence is CASTSGGQGPGELFF. The DNA for the CDR3 is TGTGCCAGCACCTCAGGGGGACAGGGTCCCGGGGAGCTGTTTTTT.

The gene calls are TRBV11-3 and TRBJ1-3, with D uncertain. Trimming removed 5 bases at V and 0 bases at J, with 8 bases between. This CDR3 has 14 amino acids. Germline V lookup: CDR1 SGHNT, CDR2 YENEEA. The CDR3 loop is CASSRGNSGNTIYF. CDR3 sequence (DNA): TGTGCCAGCAGCCGAGGGAACTCTGGAAACACCATATATTTT.

The J gene is TRBJ2-3, the V gene TRBV4-1, with 8 positions matching TRBD2. Trimming took 0 bases from V and 1 from J; bases not matched to a gene: 6. Germline-derived CDR1 and CDR2 are MGHRA and YSYEKL. This CDR3 is 17 amino acids long. CDR3 sequence reads: CASSQDLTSGGTDTQYF. For the CDR3, the DNA is TGCGCCAGCAGCCAAGATCTAACTAGCGGAGGCACAGATACGCAGTATTTT.

The chain uses TRBV29-1 and TRBJ1-2, with 9 bases matching TRBD1. The CDR3 runs to 12 residues. Trimming at V came to 7 bases and at J to 5 bases, leaving 5 bases not matched to a gene. CDR1 is SQVTM and CDR2 is ANQGSEA in the germline V gene. CDR3 sequence reads: CSARQGGYGYTF. The CDR3 nucleotides are TGCAGCGCCCGACAGGGGGGATATGGCTACACCTTC.

As regards this clone: One junction end does not reproduce the germline sequence, and a read error may be involved. The chain carries TRBV6-5 and TRBJ1-5; D unclear. CDR1 and CDR2 (germline): MNHEY, SVGAGI. The CDR3 totals 13 residues. The CDR3 nucleotides read TGTGCCAGCACGCCTAGCCCCGATCAGCCCCGGCATTTT. It is translated as CASTPSPDQPRHF.

The gene calls are TRBV4-2 and TRBJ2-7; 8 nucleotides line up with TRBD2. The CDR3 has 18 amino acids. Germline V lookup: CDR1 LGHNA, CDR2 YNFKEQ. With 1 base clipped from V and 6 bases from J, the junction kept 17 bases outside the gene matches. The CDR3 reads CASSQGSEWTSWVGEQYF. The DNA of the CDR3 is TGTGCCAGCAGCCAAGGATCTGAATGGACTAGCTGGGTAGGCGAGCAGTACTTC.

The V gene is TRBV5-6, the J gene TRBJ1-2; TRBD1 is a possible D gene (6 bases). The CDR3 has 14 amino acids. The V end was cut by 4 bases, the J end by 2 bases, with 12 bases between. Per germline, CDR1 SGHDT and CDR2 YYEEEE. DNA of the CDR3: TGTGCCAGCAGCACAGGGTCCCCGAACTATGGCTACACCTTC. Translated, it gives CASSTGSPNYGYTF.

This clone was seen more than once but under ten times. The chain recombines TRBV10-3 with TRBJ2-7, with 9 bases identical to TRBD2. The CDR3 loop spans 14 amino acids. V trimming: 4 bases; J trimming: 3 bases; junction bases outside the gene matches: 4. Germline V gene sequence: CDR1 ENHRY, CDR2 SYGVKD. In nucleotides, the CDR3 is TGTGCCATCAGTGTTAGCGGGAGCGACTACGAGCAGTACTTC. Amino acid sequence: CAISVSGSDYEQYF.

This chain connects TRBV5-1 to TRBJ2-1, with 10 bases identical to TRBD1. The V gene end was trimmed by 3 bases and the J gene end by 7 bases; junction bases not matched to a gene: 4. This CDR3 spans 14 amino acids. Germline lookup yields CDR1 SGHRS and CDR2 YFSETQ. The CDR3 bases are TGCGCCAGCAGCTCCGGGACAGGGGTAAATGAGCAGTTCTTC. Translating gives CASSSGTGVNEQFF.

The CDR3 is CASSQTATTRVSPNEQFF. Here the CDR3 DNA reads TGCGCCAGCAGCCAAACAGCAACTACTAGAGTTAGTCCCAATGAGCAGTTCTTC. The chain employs TRBV4-1 and TRBJ2-1; possible D gene TRBD2, 5 bases. The CDR3 contains 18 residues. The ends were cut back, 2 bases at V and 6 bases at J, with 23 bases in the middle. The germline V gene encodes CDR1 MGHRA and CDR2 YSYEKL.

The genes are TRBV4-1 and TRBJ1-2, with 8 nucleotides matching TRBD1. Looked up from germline, CDR1 is MGHRA and CDR2 is YSYEKL. Trimming at V came to 2 bases and at J to 7 bases, leaving 9 bases not matched to a gene. This CDR3 has 15 residues. CDR3 amino acids: CASSQQGQGRSGYTF. In DNA form, the CDR3 reads TGCGCCAGCAGCCAACAAGGACAGGGAAGGAGTGGCTACACCTTC.

The rearrangement joins TRBV29-1 to TRBJ2-5, with a tentative D call TRBD2 (6 bases). The CDR3 has 11 residues. The ends were cut back, 7 bases at V and 5 bases at J, with 11 bases in the middle. Germline CDR1 is SQVTM and CDR2 is ANQGSEA. The CDR3 DNA sequence: TGCAGCGGTGGGGGGATGGAGACCCAGTACTTC. Translating it yields CSGGGMETQYF. Combining the CDR3 with reference TRBV29-1 and TRBJ2-5 gives the whole variable domain SAVISQKPSRDICQRGTSLTIQCQVDSQVTMMFWYRQQPGQSLTLIATANQGSEATYESGFVIDKFPISRPNLTFSTLTVSNMSPEDSSIYLCSGGGMETQYFGPGTRLLVL.

CDR3 residues: CASGFQLAGVYYSYEQYF. Here the CDR3 DNA reads TGTGCCAGCGGATTCCAGCTAGCGGGAGTGTATTACTCCTACGAGCAGTACTTC. The chain joins TRBV7-2 to TRBJ2-7, with TRBD2 identical over 10 bases. CDR3 size: 18 residues. With 8 bases clipped from V and 0 bases from J, the junction kept 16 bases outside the gene matches. CDR1 SGHTA and CDR2 FQGNSA come from the germline V gene.

The rearrangement joins TRBV7-9 to TRBJ2-7; 8 bases are a match to TRBD2. The V gene end was trimmed by 5 bases and the J gene end by 1 base; junction bases not matched to a gene: 10. The CDR3 runs to 16 residues. Germline CDR1 SEHNR, CDR2 FQNEAQ (reference sequence). CDR3 protein: CASSLSPAGGSYEQYF. DNA for the CDR3: TGTGCCAGCAGCCTTAGCCCGGCGGGGGGTTCCTACGAGCAGTACTTC.

The rearrangement joins TRBV7-9 to TRBJ2-7; D possibly corresponds to TRBD2 (5 bases). Trimming stripped 1 base from V and 2 bases from J, with 12 bases between. The CDR3 totals 15 residues. Per germline, CDR1 SEHNR and CDR2 FQNEAQ (reference sequence). The CDR3 loop is CASSLGEGSTYEQYF. The CDR3, as DNA: TGTGCCAGCAGCTTAGGTGAGGGATCAACCTACGAGCAGTACTTC.

V usage is TRBV6-6 and J usage is TRBJ2-7; D gene uncertain. The CDR3 spans 15 residues. CDR1 and CDR2 (germline): MNHNY, SVGAGI (reference sequence). Trimming stripped 7 bases from V and 1 base from J, with 17 bases between. CDR3 region: CASTFNSASSYEQYF. Written as DNA, the CDR3 is TGTGCCAGCACATTCAATTCGGCTAGTTCCTACGAGCAGTACTTC.

This clone was observed a handful of times. The junction does not match germline at one end; this may be a read error. V gene TRBV7-2 combines with J gene TRBJ2-7; 13 nucleotides line up with TRBD2. This CDR3 is 17 amino acids long. CDR1 and CDR2 from the germline V gene are SGHTA and FQGNSA. This CDR3 reads CASSRLAGGQASHEQYF. The DNA for the CDR3 is TGTGCCAGCAGTCGACTAGCGGGAGGTCAAGCCTCCCACGAGCAGTACTTC.

The V call is TRBV5-1, the J call TRBJ2-7; no definite D call. The germline V and J ends were trimmed by 2 bases and 0 bases, with 12 bases remaining between them. Germline V CDR1 and CDR2: SGHRS, YFSETQ. This CDR3 has 15 amino acids. CDR3 bases: TGCGCCAGCAGCTTTATACAGACGAGCTCCTACGAGCAGTACTTC. Translating it yields CASSFIQTSSYEQYF.

The genes are TRBV6-6 and TRBJ2-7; 9 bases match TRBD1. V gave up 2 bases and J gave up 6 bases; unmatched junction bases: 5. CDR3 size: 14 residues. In germline, CDR1 is MNHNY, CDR2 SVGAGI (reference sequence). The CDR3 nucleotides read TGTGCCAGCAGTTACCAACAGGGGGCGGGCGAGCAGTACTTC. Encoded protein: CASSYQQGAGEQYF.

The genes are TRBV6-2 or TRBV6-3 and TRBJ2-2, with D tentatively TRBD2 (6 bases). The V end was cut by 6 bases, the J end by 5 bases, with 19 bases between. CDR3 length: 16 amino acids. CDR1 and CDR2 from the germline V gene are MNHEY and SVGEGT. The CDR3 DNA follows: TGTGCCAGCAGCGCCCCCCTTGGCGGGAATACCGGGGAGCTGTTTTTT. Amino acids: CASSAPLGGNTGELFF.